Listed here are 26 T cell receptor beta chains from one sample, sequenced in a study of T cells after yellow fever vaccination. Using its own MiXCR run on the 5' RACE reads, TCRdb lists one record per CDR3 protein. This table holds roughly 320,000 distinct CDR3 sequences, approximately 12% found once. Sequenced material: CD4+ T cells sorted from PBMCs, taken 45 days after the yellow fever booster vaccination. These receptors all come from a man younger than 35 who received the YFV17D yellow fever vaccine.

Ten or more counts support this clonotype. This sequence joins TRBV5-1 and TRBJ2-3, with 7 bases matching TRBD2. Trimming cost V 0 bases and J 0 bases; bases outside gene matches: 4. There are 16 residues in the CDR3. CDR1 SGHRS and CDR2 YFSETQ come from the germline V gene. CDR3 residues: CASSLGVRGSTDTQYF. The CDR3 DNA sequence: TGCGCCAGCAGCTTGGGGGTGCGGGGGAGCACAGATACGCAGTATTTT. Full variable domain (missing parts from reference TRBV5-1 and TRBJ2-3): KAGVTQTPRYLIKTRGQQVTLSCSPISGHRSVSWYQQTPGQGLQFLFEYFSETQRNKGNFPGRFSGRQFSNSRSEMNVSTLELGDSALYLCASSLGVRGSTDTQYFGPGTRLTVL.

The V and J genes are TRBV6-6 and TRBJ1-3, with unresolved D. The germline V gene has CDR1 MNHNY and CDR2 SVGAGI (reference sequence). This CDR3 region has 15 residues. V dropped 6 bases and J dropped 0 bases, with 12 bases sitting between them. CDR3 in amino acids: CASSRSVLSGNTIYF. The CDR3 nucleotides are TGTGCCAGCAGCCGTTCGGTCCTCTCTGGAAACACCATATATTTT.

V gene TRBV6-2 or TRBV6-3 combines with J gene TRBJ1-2; D is ambiguous. Germline lookup yields CDR1 MNHEY and CDR2 SVGEGT. V lost 5 bases and J lost 8, with 12 bases in between. CDR3 length: 12 amino acids. CDR3 sequence: CASSQTLSGYTF. In DNA, the CDR3 is TGTGCCAGCAGTCAAACCTTGAGCGGCTACACCTTC.

The chain has TRBV29-1 and TRBJ1-5, with unresolved D. The V gene lost 4 bases and the J gene lost 4 bases, with 8 bases spanning the gap. CDR3 length equals 12 residues. CDR1 is SQVTM, CDR2 ANQGSEA, per germline. Written as DNA, the CDR3 is TGCAGCGTTGGGTGGCGGAATCAGCCCCAGCATTTT. It codes for CSVGWRNQPQHF.

The genes are TRBV5-1 and TRBJ1-4; the D is unclear. This CDR3 region has 13 residues. CDR1 and CDR2 from the germline V gene are SGHRS and YFSETQ. Trimming removed 4 bases from V and 12 bases from J, with 16 bases in between. The DNA for the CDR3 is TGCGCCAGCAGCCCTGGCACCCTGCGTGAACTGTTTTTT. The encoded protein is CASSPGTLRELFF. Full variable domain (outside the CDR3, taken from reference TRBV5-1 and TRBJ1-4): KAGVTQTPRYLIKTRGQQVTLSCSPISGHRSVSWYQQTPGQGLQFLFEYFSETQRNKGNFPGRFSGRQFSNSRSEMNVSTLELGDSALYLCASSPGTLRELFFGSGTQLSVL.

There are a few counts of this clonotype. Here the CDR3 DNA reads TGTGCCAGCAGCTATTCGGACACTGAAGCTTTCTTT. Its protein is CASSYSDTEAFF. V usage is TRBV7-9 and J usage is TRBJ1-1; D not certain. The CDR3 runs to 12 residues. CDR1 and CDR2 (germline): SEHNR, FQNEAQ (reference sequence). Trimming shortened V by 4 bases and J by 3 bases, and 6 bases separated the two germline ends.

The chain recombines TRBV6-2 or TRBV6-3 with TRBJ2-6; D unclear. Germline CDR1 and CDR2: MNHEY and SVGEGT. V lost 10 bases and J 0 bases, leaving 10 bases between the germline ends. This CDR3 spans 14 amino acids. CDR3 residues: CATEALSGANVLTF. CDR3 coding DNA: TGTGCCACCGAGGCCCTCTCTGGGGCCAACGTCCTGACTTTC.

This clonotype has at least ten counts. The chain combines TRBV27 with TRBJ2-2; D call uncertain. CDR3 length equals 12 residues. The V end lost 4 bases, the J end lost 4 bases, and 4 bases lay between the germline ends. Germline assignment: CDR1 MNHEY and CDR2 SMNVEV (reference sequence). CDR3 sequence reads: CASSYLTGELFF. The CDR3 DNA reads TGTGCCAGCAGTTATCTCACCGGGGAGCTGTTTTTT.

There are a few counts of this clonotype. The gene calls are TRBV18 and TRBJ2-7; 10 bases align to TRBD2. Germline V gene sequence: CDR1 KGHSH, CDR2 LQKENI. V was clipped by 3 bases and J by 2 bases; unmatched bases: 7. The CDR3 totals 16 residues. CDR3 in amino acids: CASSPSGGTGTYEQYV. CDR3 coding DNA: TGTGCCAGCTCACCTAGCGGGGGGACAGGAACCTACGAGCAGTACGTC.

This clonotype was seen only a few times. The rearrangement links TRBV5-1 to TRBJ2-6, with a weak D call TRBD2 (5 bases). The CDR3 is made up of 17 amino acids. The V and J ends lost 0 bases and 1 base respectively, with 11 bases between them. Germline assignment: CDR1 SGHRS and CDR2 YFSETQ. CDR3 region: CASSLAGVGSGANVLTF. Written as DNA, the CDR3 is TGCGCCAGCAGCTTGGCCGGGGTTGGGTCTGGGGCCAACGTCCTGACTTTC.

This clonotype was seen a few times. The chain carries TRBV4-2 and TRBJ2-1, with a weak D call TRBD1 (5 bases). The CDR3 runs 16 residues. CDR1 is LGHNA and CDR2 is YNFKEQ in the germline V gene. Trimming removed 2 bases at V and 3 bases at J, with 14 bases between. The chain's CDR3 is CASSQLQAVRYNEQFF. The CDR3 coding sequence is TGTGCCAGCAGCCAACTACAGGCGGTCCGCTACAATGAGCAGTTCTTC.

V usage is TRBV28 and J usage is TRBJ1-1; D may be TRBD1 (6 bases). In germline, CDR1 is MDHEN, CDR2 SYDVKM. The V gene lost 6 bases and the J gene lost 0 bases, with 20 bases spanning the gap. The CDR3 totals 17 residues. CDR3 coding DNA: TGTGCCAGCAGGGAAACCCAGTCGGGACATCTGAACACTGAAGCTTTCTTT. Residues: CASRETQSGHLNTEAFF.

This clonotype was recorded a few times. The V gene is TRBV6-2 or TRBV6-3, the J gene TRBJ2-2; D remains unclear. V dropped 5 bases and J dropped 1 base, with 11 bases sitting between them. This CDR3 contains 15 residues. Germline V gene data show CDR1 as MNHEY and CDR2 as SVGEGT. The CDR3 region is CASSDLGWNTGELFF. CDR3 DNA: TGTGCCAGCAGTGACTTGGGGTGGAACACCGGGGAGCTGTTTTTT.

The chain combines TRBV25-1 with TRBJ2-7; no clear D. The V gene lost 1 base and the J gene lost 0 bases, with 10 bases spanning the gap. The CDR3 sequence is 15 residues long. Germline V gives CDR1 MGHDK, CDR2 SYGVNS. This chain's CDR3 is CASSEFSRNSYEQYF. DNA for the CDR3: TGTGCCAGCAGTGAATTCAGCAGGAACTCCTACGAGCAGTACTTC.

The rearrangement joins TRBV6-2 or TRBV6-3 to TRBJ2-3; weak D call: TRBD1 (5 bases). The CDR3 has 13 amino acids. V was clipped by 10 bases and J by 0 bases, with 11 bases between them. CDR1 and CDR2 from the germline V gene are MNHEY and SVGEGT. The CDR3 region has the DNA TGTGCCATTAGGGGCACTAGCACAGATACGCAGTATTTT. It specifies CAIRGTSTDTQYF.

At least ten counts were recorded for this clonotype. V is TRBV7-2 and J is TRBJ2-7; the D gene is possibly TRBD1 (6 bases). Germline CDR1 and CDR2: SGHTA and FQGNSA. This CDR3 region has 14 residues. V lost 0 bases and J lost 4, with 10 bases in between. The CDR3 sequence: CASSLALGAYEQYF. The DNA of the CDR3 is TGTGCCAGCAGCTTAGCGCTGGGGGCGTACGAGCAGTACTTC. The whole variable domain, filled in from reference TRBV7-2 and TRBJ2-7, reads GAGVSQSPSNKVTEKGKDVELRCDPISGHTALYWYRQSLGQGLEFLIYFQGNSAPDKSGLPSDRFSAERTGGSVSTLTIQRTQQEDSAVYLCASSLALGAYEQYFGPGTRLTVT.

This clonotype was detected a few times. The rearrangement links TRBV29-1 to TRBJ2-1, with 8 bases lining up with TRBD2. The germline CDR1 and CDR2 sequences are SQVTM and ANQGSEA. The CDR3 is 14 amino acids. With V trimmed by 3 bases and J by 2 bases, 3 bases remained unmatched. The CDR3 DNA is TGCAGCGTTGACGGGGGGGTAACCTACAATGAGCAGTTCTTC. This gives the protein CSVDGGVTYNEQFF.

This clonotype was seen ten or more times. CDR3 in amino acids: CSARVGDTQYF. In DNA form, the CDR3 reads TGCAGTGCTAGAGTGGGAGATACGCAGTATTTT. The chain links TRBV20-1 to TRBJ2-3; D is unclear. Germline CDR1 and CDR2: DFQATT and SNEGSKA (reference sequence). V lost 1 base and J lost 5, with 4 bases in between. CDR3 length equals 11 residues.

The chain links TRBV12-3 or TRBV12-4 to TRBJ1-2, with D unresolved. The CDR3 extends over 12 amino acids. The germline V and J ends were trimmed by 7 bases and 5 bases, with 11 bases remaining between them. CDR3 DNA: TGTGCCAGCACCTCACTGATGTATGGCTACACCTTC. This sequence encodes CASTSLMYGYTF.

This clonotype showed up just a few times. V usage is TRBV4-2 and J usage is TRBJ2-1, with 11 positions matching TRBD1. Germline lookup yields CDR1 LGHNA and CDR2 YNFKEQ. The CDR3 sequence is 13 residues long. The J segment lost 6 bases and the V segment lost 8 bases, leaving 3 bases of the junction unmatched. The CDR3 is CASRGQGGNEQFF. The CDR3 bases are TGTGCCAGCCGGGGACAGGGGGGCAATGAGCAGTTCTTC.

The table lists this clonotype with many counts. The chain joins TRBV6-6 to TRBJ1-5; no reliable D call. This CDR3 spans 14 amino acids. V lost 7 bases, J lost 1 base, and 11 bases lay in between. Looked up from germline, CDR1 is MNHNY and CDR2 is SVGAGI (reference sequence). The CDR3 loop is CASTPSDSNQPQHF. CDR3 nucleotide sequence: TGTGCCAGCACTCCGAGCGACAGCAATCAGCCCCAGCATTTT.

This clonotype occurred a few times. V is TRBV6-5 and J is TRBJ1-4; 7 nucleotides align to TRBD1. There are 14 residues in the CDR3. V gave up 5 bases and J gave up 7 bases; unmatched junction bases: 7. The germline gives CDR1 MNHEY, CDR2 SVGAGI. The CDR3 nucleotides read TGTGCCAGCAGTCTGGGGACAGTCGGTGAAAAACTGTTTTTT. The encoded protein is CASSLGTVGEKLFF.

V is TRBV11-1 and J is TRBJ2-3; D is ambiguous. Germline assignment: CDR1 SGHAT and CDR2 FQDESV (reference sequence). There are 15 residues in the CDR3. Trimming removed 4 bases at V and 2 bases at J, with 13 bases between. CDR3 coding DNA: TGTGCCAGCAGCTCCCGCGGACCTTACACAGATACGCAGTATTTT. Translated: CASSSRGPYTDTQYF.

This clonotype has a count of ten or more. The chain employs TRBV12-3 or TRBV12-4 and TRBJ1-1, with TRBD1 matching over 8 bases. The length of the CDR3 is 17 residues. The V and J ends lost 2 bases and 4 bases, in that order; junction bases with no gene match: 12. In DNA form, the CDR3 reads TGTGCCAGCAGTTTACCCCGATACAGGGGGTCCGGCACTGAAGCTTTCTTT. Protein: CASSLPRYRGSGTEAFF.

J is TRBJ1-6 and V is TRBV5-1; TRBD1 matches 9 bases. V lost 4 bases to trimming and J lost 7 bases; unmatched junction nucleotides: 6. The CDR3 is 15 residues long. Germline assignment: CDR1 SGHRS and CDR2 YFSETQ. CDR3: CASSNNRGHNSPLHF. CDR3 bases: TGCGCCAGCAGCAATAACAGGGGGCACAATTCACCCCTCCACTTT.

This clonotype was seen a few times. J is TRBJ1-6 and V is TRBV4-2; perhaps TRBD1 as D (5 bases). The V gene lost 0 bases and the J gene lost 6 bases, with 12 bases spanning the gap. The length of the CDR3 is 16 residues. The germline V gene has CDR1 LGHNA and CDR2 YNFKEQ. The CDR3 sequence: CASSQDPAGLNSPLHF. CDR3 bases: TGTGCCAGCAGCCAAGATCCGGCAGGGCTTAATTCACCCCTCCACTTT.